Following are 2 T cell receptor beta chains from one sample sequenced in a study of blood T cell repertoires in COVID-19 (dated by TCRdb to about 2020). Receptor libraries were prepared by the immunoSEQ multiplex PCR assay. Here the immuneACCESS table is served through TCRdb, limited to in-frame sequences with V and J called. Missing clones are a known gap in these copies; in checked studies unresolved V genes cover under half, and the rest lacks a known reason. The sample profile shows roughly 80,000 clones; around 82% of them were found once. Of the sample, approximately 15% is held by the ten largest clones. The sequencing input was peripheral blood. The source of these receptors is a woman aged 60-75 years with acute or convalescent COVID-19.

V usage is TRBV6-4 and J usage is TRBJ2-3, with 7 positions matching TRBD1. CDR3 size: 14 residues. Germline V gene data show CDR1 as MRHNA and CDR2 as SNTAGT. J was trimmed by 0 bases and V by 5 bases; bases with no gene match: 2. CDR3 loop: CASSLGQSTDTQYF. CDR3 sequence (DNA): TGTGCCAGCAGTCTGGGACAGAGCACAGATACGCAGTATTTT.

V and J are TRBV2 and TRBJ2-3; 15 nucleotides agree with TRBD2. The CDR3 totals 16 residues. The ends lost 5 bases at V and 2 bases at J; junction bases unmatched: 2. Germline V gene lookup returns CDR1 SNHLY and CDR2 FYNNEI. CDR3 sequence reads: CASSWTSGGATDTQYF. CDR3 bases: TGTGCCAGCAGTTGGACTAGCGGGGGGGCCACAGATACGCAGTATTTT.